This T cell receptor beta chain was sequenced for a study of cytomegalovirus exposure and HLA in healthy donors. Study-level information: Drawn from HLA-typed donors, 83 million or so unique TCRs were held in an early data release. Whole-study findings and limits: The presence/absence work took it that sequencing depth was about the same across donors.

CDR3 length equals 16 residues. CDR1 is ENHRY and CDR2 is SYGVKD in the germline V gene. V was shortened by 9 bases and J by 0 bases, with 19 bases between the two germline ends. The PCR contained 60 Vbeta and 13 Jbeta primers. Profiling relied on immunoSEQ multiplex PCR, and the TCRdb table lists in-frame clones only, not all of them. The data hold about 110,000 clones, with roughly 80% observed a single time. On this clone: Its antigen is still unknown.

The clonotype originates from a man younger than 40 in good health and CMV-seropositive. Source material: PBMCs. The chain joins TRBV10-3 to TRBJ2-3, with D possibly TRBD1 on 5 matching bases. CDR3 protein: CAMGSGGKGSTDTQYF. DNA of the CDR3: TGTGCCATGGGGTCAGGTGGAAAGGGGAGCACAGATACGCAGTATTTT.